Listed here are 28 T cell receptor beta chains from one sample, sequenced in a study of blood T cell repertoires in COVID-19. Here immunoSEQ multiplex PCR was the method, and the copy in TCRdb shows in-frame clones only, minus some. The sample contains roughly 260,000 clones, about 87% of which appear only once. Specimen: peripheral blood. These receptors were taken from a man aged 60 to 69 who had recovered from COVID-19.

This sequence joins TRBV9 and TRBJ2-1; maybe TRBD1 (6 bases). The V gene's germline CDR1 is SGDLS and CDR2 YYNGEE. Trimming took off 4 bases at V and 5 bases at J, with 10 bases between the two ends. CDR3 size: 13 residues. CDR3 loop: CASSSGHNNEQFF. CDR3 in DNA: TGTGCCAGCAGCTCGGGACACAACAATGAGCAGTTCTTC.

The chain uses TRBV11-2 and TRBJ2-5; 11 bases match TRBD2. Germline V gene lookup returns CDR1 SGHAT and CDR2 FQNNGV. V gave up 1 base and J gave up 2 bases; unmatched junction bases: 3. The CDR3 runs 16 residues. The CDR3 sequence is CASSLALAGAQETQYF. The CDR3 bases are TGTGCCAGCAGCTTAGCACTAGCGGGGGCTCAAGAGACCCAGTACTTC.

This clone was counted only a few times. The rearrangement links TRBV19 to TRBJ1-3, with D perhaps matching TRBD1 (5 bases). This CDR3 contains 18 residues. V lost 2 bases to trimming and J lost 0 bases, with 17 bases between them. The germline CDR1 and CDR2 sequences are LNHDA and SQIVND (reference sequence). The CDR3: CASSIRAQGASSGNTIYF. CDR3 DNA: TGTGCCAGTAGTATAAGGGCCCAAGGGGCGAGCTCTGGAAACACCATATATTTT.

The rearrangement joins TRBV19 to TRBJ2-7; TRBD1 might be the D (6 bases). This CDR3 contains 14 residues. Germline assignment: CDR1 LNHDA and CDR2 SQIVND (reference sequence). Deletions cut 9 bases from V and 5 bases from J, with 20 bases between. CDR3 protein: CASKDSQGRDEQYF. DNA of the CDR3: TGTGCCAGCAAGGACAGCCAAGGCCGAGACGAGCAGTACTTC.

The chain recombines TRBV6-6 with TRBJ2-3; 7 nucleotides match TRBD1. J lost 3 bases, V lost 8 bases, and 11 bases had no gene match. The CDR3 is 15 residues long. Germline-derived CDR1 and CDR2 are MNHNY and SVGAGI (reference sequence). The CDR3 loop is CASRPLTGATDTQYF. The CDR3 DNA reads TGTGCCAGCCGCCCGTTAACAGGGGCGACAGATACGCAGTATTTT.

The rearrangement links TRBV25-1 to TRBJ1-3; TRBD1 might be the D (5 bases). CDR1 MGHDK and CDR2 SYGVNS come from the germline V gene. This CDR3 region has 15 residues. The V gene lost 2 bases and the J gene lost 0 bases, with 8 bases spanning the gap. The CDR3 nucleotides are TGTGCCAGCAGTGAAATGGGGGGCTCTGGAAACACCATATATTTT. The encoded protein is CASSEMGGSGNTIYF.

J is TRBJ1-1 and V is TRBV19; D gene unclear. The CDR3 has 14 residues. Germline V gene sequence: CDR1 LNHDA, CDR2 SQIVND (reference sequence). The ends were cut back, 1 base at V and 3 bases at J, with 9 bases in the middle. The CDR3 loop is CASSIGLTDTEAFF. In nucleotides, the CDR3 is TGTGCCAGTAGTATAGGGTTGACTGACACTGAAGCTTTCTTT.

V gene TRBV7-2 combines with J gene TRBJ2-1; TRBD2 might be the D (6 bases). The CDR3 loop spans 15 amino acids. Germline V gene data show CDR1 as SGHTA and CDR2 as FQGNSA. Trimming removed 0 bases at V and 3 bases at J, with 9 bases between. The CDR3 DNA reads TGTGCCAGCAGCTTAGCCGGGGGACTCTACAATGAGCAGTTCTTC. It translates to CASSLAGGLYNEQFF.

The V and J genes are TRBV5-8 and TRBJ1-1; no definite D call. This CDR3 has 16 residues. Trimming took 3 bases from V and 0 from J, leaving 15 bases between them. Germline loops: CDR1 SGHTS, CDR2 YDEGEE. The CDR3 reads CASSSQPNLMNTEAFF. DNA of the CDR3: TGTGCCAGCAGCTCACAGCCTAACCTCATGAACACTGAAGCTTTCTTT.

The chain uses TRBV4-2 and TRBJ2-1, with 7 nucleotides matching TRBD2. The V gene end was trimmed by 1 base and the J gene end by 5 bases; junction bases not matched to a gene: 5. Per germline, CDR1 LGHNA and CDR2 YNFKEQ. This CDR3 comprises 15 residues. CDR3 region: CASSQVGLADNEQFF. In nucleotides, the CDR3 is TGTGCCAGCAGCCAAGTAGGGCTAGCGGACAATGAGCAGTTCTTC.

The V call is TRBV4-2, the J call TRBJ2-1, with D maybe TRBD1 (6 bases). V gave up 3 bases and J gave up 5 bases, with 14 bases separating them. Germline assignment: CDR1 LGHNA and CDR2 YNFKEQ. The CDR3 spans 15 residues. The CDR3 nucleotides read TGTGCCAGCAGCCATGGACAGCATCTGAACAATGAGCAGTTCTTC. Its translation: CASSHGQHLNNEQFF.

The chain has TRBV7-8 and TRBJ2-1, with TRBD1 matching over 7 bases. Germline CDR1 reads SGHVS; CDR2 reads FQNEAQ. Trimming removed 4 bases from V and 7 bases from J; junction bases left unmatched: 7. The CDR3 has 14 residues. The CDR3 spells CASSSGQAPNEQFF. CDR3 nucleotide sequence: TGTGCCAGCAGCTCCGGACAGGCGCCTAATGAGCAGTTCTTC.

The V gene is TRBV3-1 (or the pseudogene TRBV3-2), the J gene TRBJ1-2; possible D gene TRBD1, 5 bases. From germline, CDR1 is LGHDT and CDR2 YNNKEL (reference sequence). Deletions cut 3 bases from V and 6 bases from J, with 8 bases between. This CDR3 is 12 amino acids long. As DNA, the CDR3 is TGTGCCAGCAGCCAGGGGGGACATGGCTACACCTTC. It is translated as CASSQGGHGYTF.

This clone was recorded a few times. The chain links TRBV3-1 (or the pseudogene TRBV3-2) to TRBJ2-7, with D perhaps TRBD1 (6 bases). The CDR3 runs to 14 residues. The germline V and J ends were trimmed by 4 bases and 1 base, with 11 bases remaining between them. Germline V gene lookup returns CDR1 LGHDT and CDR2 YNNKEL (reference sequence). The CDR3: CASSLQDRSYEQYF. CDR3 coding DNA: TGTGCCAGCAGCCTCCAGGACAGATCCTACGAGCAGTACTTC.

The DNA of the CDR3 is TGTGCCAGCAGCCCTGGGACAGATAGGGAGACCCAGTACTTC. The encoded protein is CASSPGTDRETQYF. The V and J genes are TRBV7-3 and TRBJ2-5; TRBD1 matches at 7 bases. Trimming at V came to 5 bases and at J to 5 bases, leaving 8 bases not matched to a gene. The germline V gene encodes CDR1 SGHTA and CDR2 FQGTGA. The CDR3 runs 14 residues.

This chain uses TRBV12-3 or TRBV12-4 with TRBJ2-7, with no clear D. This CDR3 is 12 amino acids long. Trimming stripped 6 bases from V and 4 bases from J, with 10 bases between. In DNA, the CDR3 is TGTGCCAGCAGCCAGACAAAATACGAGCAGTACTTC. As protein: CASSQTKYEQYF.

This chain uses TRBV15 with TRBJ1-1, with D tentatively TRBD1 (5 bases). This CDR3 has 14 residues. Per germline, CDR1 LNHNV and CDR2 YYDKDF (reference sequence). V lost 3 bases, J lost 1 base, and 9 bases lay in between. The CDR3 bases are TGTGCCACCAGCAGCATAAGGGGGAACACTGAAGCTTTCTTT. Protein: CATSSIRGNTEAFF.

The rearrangement joins TRBV9 to TRBJ1-1, with D possibly being TRBD1 (5 bases). Per germline, CDR1 SGDLS and CDR2 YYNGEE. V dropped 0 bases and J dropped 4 bases, with 7 bases sitting between them. The length of the CDR3 is 13 residues. Here the CDR3 reads CASSVEGITEAFF. CDR3 sequence (DNA): TGTGCCAGCAGCGTAGAGGGGATCACTGAAGCTTTCTTT.

CDR3 in amino acids: CASSLSEGEQFF. The CDR3 coding sequence is TGTGCCAGCAGTTTAAGTGAGGGCGAGCAGTTCTTC. The rearrangement joins TRBV12-3 or TRBV12-4 to TRBJ2-1, with a weak D call TRBD2 (5 bases). V dropped 2 bases and J dropped 10 bases, with 9 bases sitting between them. This CDR3 spans 12 amino acids.

This chain connects TRBV5-4 to TRBJ2-7; TRBD2 aligns across 9 bases. Looked up from germline, CDR1 is SGHNT and CDR2 is YYREEE (reference sequence). This CDR3 is built from 16 residues. The V gene end was trimmed by 0 bases and the J gene end by 3 bases; junction bases not matched to a gene: 7. CDR3 coding DNA: TGTGCCAGCAGCTTGGGAGGCGGGCGGGGGGGCTACGAGCAGTACTTC. This gives the protein CASSLGGGRGGYEQYF.

This clone showed up just once. The chain joins TRBV7-9 to TRBJ2-1, with TRBD2 as a possible D gene (5 bases). V dropped 6 bases and J dropped 9 bases, with 12 bases sitting between them. The germline CDR1 and CDR2 sequences are SEHNR and FQNEAQ (reference sequence). The CDR3 is 12 residues long. The CDR3 sequence: CASRGEVSEQFF. Here the CDR3 DNA reads TGTGCCAGCAGGGGAGAGGTTAGTGAGCAGTTCTTC.

The rearrangement joins TRBV15 to TRBJ2-4, with D possibly being TRBD2 (6 bases). The germline V gene has CDR1 LNHNV and CDR2 YYDKDF (reference sequence). This CDR3 spans 15 amino acids. The V end lost 0 bases, the J end lost 9 bases, and 15 bases lay between the germline ends. The DNA for the CDR3 is TGTGCCACCAGCAGAGACGGGGGAGCAACCCTCATTCAGTACTTC. Translated: CATSRDGGATLIQYF.

The gene calls are TRBV5-1 and TRBJ2-7; 8 bases map to TRBD1. This CDR3 is built from 14 residues. In germline, CDR1 is SGHRS, CDR2 YFSETQ. The V and J ends lost 2 bases and 6 bases, in that order; junction bases with no gene match: 7. DNA of the CDR3: TGCGCCAGCAGCTTAAGGACAGGGACGGGCGAGCAGTACTTC. Residues: CASSLRTGTGEQYF.

The rearrangement joins TRBV4-2 to TRBJ1-2; D might be TRBD1 (5 bases). CDR1 LGHNA and CDR2 YNFKEQ come from the germline V gene. Trimming left V 1 base short and J 4 bases short, with 13 bases between. The CDR3 runs to 15 residues. CDR3 amino acids: CASSQGQGVGYGYTF. The CDR3 DNA reads as TGTGCCAGCAGCCAAGGGCAGGGCGTAGGCTATGGCTACACCTTC.

The gene calls are TRBV9 and TRBJ2-5; tentative D call: TRBD2 (5 bases). Germline V gives CDR1 SGDLS, CDR2 YYNGEE. The CDR3 is 15 amino acids. V shed 4 bases and J shed 3 bases, with 16 bases lying between them. The CDR3 nucleotides read TGTGCCAGCAGCACTGGAAGCGGATCGAAAGAGACCCAGTACTTC. Encoded protein: CASSTGSGSKETQYF.

CDR3 coding DNA: TGTGCCAGCACCTCCGGGAAGGCTAACTATGGCTACACCTTC. Its translation is CASTSGKANYGYTF. The chain is built from TRBV7-8 and TRBJ1-2, with D unresolved. The germline V gene has CDR1 SGHVS and CDR2 FQNEAQ. The length of the CDR3 is 14 residues. V was cut by 7 bases and J by 0 bases, with 12 bases left in between.

V usage is TRBV6-5 and J usage is TRBJ2-2; 10 nucleotides agree with TRBD1. Germline loops: CDR1 MNHEY, CDR2 SVGAGI. Unmatched junction bases numbered 10, after V lost 2 bases and J lost 13 bases. The CDR3 extends over 15 amino acids. The CDR3 region is CASSYQGTGEFGLFF. For the CDR3, the DNA is TGTGCCAGCAGTTACCAAGGGACAGGGGAGTTTGGGCTGTTTTTT.

V usage is TRBV14 and J usage is TRBJ2-5, with 12 bases that match TRBD2. This CDR3 region has 17 residues. The ends lost 1 base at V and 0 bases at J; junction bases unmatched: 3. Germline CDR1 SGHDN, CDR2 FVKESK. Here the CDR3 reads CASSQVTSGGYQETQYF. The CDR3 DNA is TGTGCCAGCAGCCAAGTAACTAGCGGGGGGTACCAAGAGACCCAGTACTTC.